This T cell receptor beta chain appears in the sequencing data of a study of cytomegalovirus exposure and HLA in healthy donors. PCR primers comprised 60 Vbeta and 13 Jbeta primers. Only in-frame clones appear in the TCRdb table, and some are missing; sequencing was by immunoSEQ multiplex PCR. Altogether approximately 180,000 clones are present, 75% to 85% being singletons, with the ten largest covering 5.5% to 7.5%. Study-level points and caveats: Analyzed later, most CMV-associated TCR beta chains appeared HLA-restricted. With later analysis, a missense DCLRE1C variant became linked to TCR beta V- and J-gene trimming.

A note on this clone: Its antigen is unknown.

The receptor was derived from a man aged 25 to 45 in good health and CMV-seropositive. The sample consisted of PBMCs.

The chain's CDR3 is CASSLSTAGELFF. CDR3 bases: TGTGCCAGCAGCTTGTCGACAGCCGGGGAGCTGTTTTTT. The V gene is TRBV5-6, the J gene TRBJ2-2, with D possibly TRBD1 on 5 matching bases. The CDR3 spans 13 residues. Deletions cut 1 base from V and 6 bases from J, with 7 bases between. Looked up from germline, CDR1 is SGHDT and CDR2 is YYEEEE.